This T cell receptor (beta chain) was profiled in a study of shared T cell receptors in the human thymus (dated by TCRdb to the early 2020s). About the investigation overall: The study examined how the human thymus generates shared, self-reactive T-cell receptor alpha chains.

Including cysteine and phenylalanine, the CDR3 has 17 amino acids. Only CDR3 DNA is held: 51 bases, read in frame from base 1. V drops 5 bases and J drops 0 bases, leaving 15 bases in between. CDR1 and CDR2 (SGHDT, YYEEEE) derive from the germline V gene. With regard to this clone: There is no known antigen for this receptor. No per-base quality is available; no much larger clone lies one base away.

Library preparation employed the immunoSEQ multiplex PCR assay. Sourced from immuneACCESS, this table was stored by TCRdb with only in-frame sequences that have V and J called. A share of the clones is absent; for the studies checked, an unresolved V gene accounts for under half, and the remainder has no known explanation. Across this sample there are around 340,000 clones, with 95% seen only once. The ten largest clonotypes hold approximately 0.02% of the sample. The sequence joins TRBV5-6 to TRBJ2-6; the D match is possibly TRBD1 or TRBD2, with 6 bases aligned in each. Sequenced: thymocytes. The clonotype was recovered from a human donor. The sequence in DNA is TGTGCCAGCAGATACGGGGGCGGATTCTCTGGGGCCAACGTCCTGACTTTC. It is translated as CASRYGGGFSGANVLTF.